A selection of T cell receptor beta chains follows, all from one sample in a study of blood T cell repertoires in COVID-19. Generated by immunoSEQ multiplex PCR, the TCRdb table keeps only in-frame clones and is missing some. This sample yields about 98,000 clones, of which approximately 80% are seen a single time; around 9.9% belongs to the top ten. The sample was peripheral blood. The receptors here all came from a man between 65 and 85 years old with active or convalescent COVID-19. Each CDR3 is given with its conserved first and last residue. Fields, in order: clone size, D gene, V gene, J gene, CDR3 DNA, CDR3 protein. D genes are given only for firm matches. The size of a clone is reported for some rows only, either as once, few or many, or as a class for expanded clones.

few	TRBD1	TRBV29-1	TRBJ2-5	TGCAGCACCGTGATTGGGACAGCCCAAGAGACCCAGTACTTC	CSTVIGTAQETQYF
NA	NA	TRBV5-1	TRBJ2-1	TGCGCCAGCAGCTTGGCGCCAGGGGGGTCCTACAATGAGCAGTTCTTC	CASSLAPGGSYNEQFF
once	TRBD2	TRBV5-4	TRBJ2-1	TGTGCCAGCAGCCTCGGGGGGGGACCCTACAATGAGCAGTTCTTC	CASSLGGGPYNEQFF
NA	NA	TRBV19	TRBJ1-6	TGTGCCAGTAGTATAAAGCAGGACAGCTCCTATAATTCACCCCTCCACTTT	CASSIKQDSSYNSPLHF
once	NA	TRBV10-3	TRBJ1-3	TGTGCCACTTCGGACCCGAGGGATGGAAACACCATATATTTT	CATSDPRDGNTIYF
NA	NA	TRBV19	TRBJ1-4	TGTGCCAGTAGACCTGGACAGACTTCCCTTAATGAAAAACTGTTTTTT	CASRPGQTSLNEKLFF
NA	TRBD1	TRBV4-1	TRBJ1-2	TGCGCCAGCAGCCAAGATGGACAGGGGAGCATGGGCTACACCTTC	CASSQDGQGSMGYTF
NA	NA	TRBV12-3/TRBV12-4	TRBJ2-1	TGTGCCAGCAGTCTTTCTAATGAGCAGTTCTTC	CASSLSNEQFF
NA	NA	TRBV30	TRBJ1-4	TGTGCCTGGTTACCCCAAGGAGCAACTAATGAAAAACTGTTTTTT	CAWLPQGATNEKLFF
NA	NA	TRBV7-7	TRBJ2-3	TGTGCTAGCAGCTTAGTTGGGGCCACAGATACGCAGTATTTT	CASSLVGATDTQYF
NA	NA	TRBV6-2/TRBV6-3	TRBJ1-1	TGTGCCAGCAGTTACAGGACAGAAGAAGCTTTCTTT	CASSYRTEEAFF
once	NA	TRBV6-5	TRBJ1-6	TGTGCCAGCAGCACAGGGTCTAATTCACCCCTCCACTTT	CASSTGSNSPLHF
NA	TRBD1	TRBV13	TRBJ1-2	TGTGCCAGCAGCTCCGGGACAGGGGTCGACTATGGCTACACCTTC	CASSSGTGVDYGYTF
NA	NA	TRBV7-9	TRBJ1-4	TGTGCCAGCAGCTCTGATCCGGGCCAACGGGGATCCGAAAAACTGTTTTTT	CASSSDPGQRGSEKLFF
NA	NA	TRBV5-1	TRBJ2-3	TGCGCCAGCAGCTTGGCTTCAGGGCCTAGCACAGATACGCAGTATTTT	CASSLASGPSTDTQYF
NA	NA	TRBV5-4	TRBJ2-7	TGTGCCAGCAGCTACCCGGGGGTCGGTGGGACTCCTACCCCCTACGAGCAGTACTTC	CASSYPGVGGTPTPYEQYF
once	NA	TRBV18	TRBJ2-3	TGTGCCAGCTCACCTCTCCCTAGCACAGATACGCAGTATTTT	CASSPLPSTDTQYF
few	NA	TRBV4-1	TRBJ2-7	TGCGCCAGCAGCCTAGGGGAGGTTGGCTACGAGCAGTACTTC	CASSLGEVGYEQYF
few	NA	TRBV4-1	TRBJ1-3	TGCGCCAGCAGCCATTCCGCGAACAGGGCCGCTGGAAACACCATATATTTT	CASSHSANRAAGNTIYF
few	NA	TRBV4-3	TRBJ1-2	TGCGCCAGCAGCCAAATAGCGGGTAGCTATGGCTACACCTTC	CASSQIAGSYGYTF
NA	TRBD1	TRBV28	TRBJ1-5	TGTGCCAGCAGCCATAGACAGGGTCTGAGTCAGCCCCAGCATTTT	CASSHRQGLSQPQHF
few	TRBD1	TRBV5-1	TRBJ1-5	TGCGCCAGCAGCTTGGACGGGACAGGCCACAATCAGCCCCAGCATTTT	CASSLDGTGHNQPQHF
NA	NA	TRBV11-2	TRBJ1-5	TGTGCCAGCAGCTTAGTTGCAGGCTGGGCACAGCCCCAGCATTTT	CASSLVAGWAQPQHF
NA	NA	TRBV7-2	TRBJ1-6	TGTGCCAGCAGCTTCAGCGGACGGTATAAGTCCCATTCACCCCTCCACTTT	CASSFSGRYKSHSPLHF
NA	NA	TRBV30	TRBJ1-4	TGTGCCTGGAGAGATATCCTCGGGGGAGGTGAAAAACTGTTTTTT	CAWRDILGGGEKLFF
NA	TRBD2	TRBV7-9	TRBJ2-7	TGTGCCAGCAGCCCTAGACTAGCGGGGGGGACCTACGAGCAGTACTTC	CASSPRLAGGTYEQYF
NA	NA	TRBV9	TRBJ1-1	TGTGCCAGCAGCGTAACAGTCCTGAACACTGAAGCTTTCTTT	CASSVTVLNTEAFF
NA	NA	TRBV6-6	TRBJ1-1	TGTGCCAGCAGAGAGAGGCTGAACACTGAAGCTTTCTTT	CASRERLNTEAFF
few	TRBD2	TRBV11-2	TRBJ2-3	TGTGCCAGCAGCTTAGTGCGGGGGGGCACAGATACGCAGTATTTT	CASSLVRGGTDTQYF
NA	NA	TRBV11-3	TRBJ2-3	TGTGCCAGCAGCTTAGGAGGAGGAACAGATACGCAGTATTTT	CASSLGGGTDTQYF
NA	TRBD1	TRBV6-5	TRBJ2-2	TGTGCCAGCAGTAAGGACAGGGGGCGGAGCGGGGAGCTGTTTTTT	CASSKDRGRSGELFF
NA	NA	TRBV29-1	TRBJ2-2	TGCAGCGTTGGAACGGGGGGCTTGCTCACCGGGGAGCTGTTTTTT	CSVGTGGLLTGELFF
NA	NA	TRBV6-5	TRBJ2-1	TGTGCCAGCAGTTCAACGACACGGCGGGATGAGCAGTTCTTC	CASSSTTRRDEQFF
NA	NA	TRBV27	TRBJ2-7	TGTGCCAGCAGTTCGAGCGGGTTCTACGAGCAGTACTTC	CASSSSGFYEQYF
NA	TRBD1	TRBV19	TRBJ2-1	TGTGCCAGTAGTCCTGGACAGGGACGTGGGAATGAGCAGTTCTTC	CASSPGQGRGNEQFF
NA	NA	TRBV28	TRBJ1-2	TGTGCCAGCAGTGGGATAGGACAACTCTATGGCTACACCTTC	CASSGIGQLYGYTF
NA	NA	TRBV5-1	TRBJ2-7	TGCGCCAGCAGCCTTTTAGGACAGTCCTACGAGCAGTACTTC	CASSLLGQSYEQYF
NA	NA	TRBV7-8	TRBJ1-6	TGTGCCAGCAGCTTAACGGGGGGAAATAATTCACCCCTCCACTTT	CASSLTGGNNSPLHF
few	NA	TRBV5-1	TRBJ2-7	TGCGCCAGCAGCTTGGGCTGGCAGGGTGAAAACGAGCAGTACTTC	CASSLGWQGENEQYF
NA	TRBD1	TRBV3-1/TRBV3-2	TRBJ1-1	TGTGCCAGCAGCCAACTGACCGGGACAGAAACTGAAGCTTTCTTT	CASSQLTGTETEAFF
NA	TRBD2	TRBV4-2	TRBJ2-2	TGTGCCAGCAGCCAAGATGGGGTGCGGGGGGGCCTCGCCGGGGAGCTGTTTTTT	CASSQDGVRGGLAGELFF
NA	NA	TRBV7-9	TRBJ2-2	TGTGCCAGCAGCTTGGCAGGGCAGGTTGGCACCGGGGAGCTGTTTTTT	CASSLAGQVGTGELFF
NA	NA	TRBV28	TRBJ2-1	TGTGCCAGCAGTTTGGGGGGTCTCTACAATGAGCAGTTCTTC	CASSLGGLYNEQFF
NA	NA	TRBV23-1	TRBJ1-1	TGCGCCAGCAGCCTTGAGATCTGGGACCCACTTGGGGGGACTGAAGCTTTCTTT	CASSLEIWDPLGGTEAFF
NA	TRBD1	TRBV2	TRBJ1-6	TGTGCCAGCAGTGAAGCAATGGGGACAGGGGTAAATTCACCCCTCCACTTT	CASSEAMGTGVNSPLHF
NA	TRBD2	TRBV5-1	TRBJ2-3	TGCGCCAGCAGCTTAAACCGGGGGGGCCAAGATACGCAGTATTTT	CASSLNRGGQDTQYF
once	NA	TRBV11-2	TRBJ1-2	TGTGCCAGCAGCTTAGATCGGGGTGATGGCTACACCTTC	CASSLDRGDGYTF
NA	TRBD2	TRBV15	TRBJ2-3	TGTGCCACCAGCAGTCTAGCGGGGGGCCCCAAGAACCCGCAGTATTTT	CATSSLAGGPKNPQYF
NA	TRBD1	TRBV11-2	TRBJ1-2	TGTGCCAGCAGCTTAGTAGGACAGGGAGGAGGCGGCTACACCTTC	CASSLVGQGGGGYTF
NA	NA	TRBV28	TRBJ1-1	TGTGCCAGCAGTTTTCGACGGGGTATGAACACTGAAGCTTTCTTT	CASSFRRGMNTEAFF
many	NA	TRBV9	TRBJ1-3	TGTGCCAGCAGCTTCGGCGAGGAGGACACCATATATTTT	CASSFGEEDTIYF
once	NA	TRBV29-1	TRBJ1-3	TGCAGCGTGAGCCTCCCTGGAAACACCATATATTTT	CSVSLPGNTIYF
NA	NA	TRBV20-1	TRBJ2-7	TGCAGTGCCCCCGACAACTACGAGCAGTACTTC	CSAPDNYEQYF
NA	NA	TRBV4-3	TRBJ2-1	TGCGCCAGCAGCCAAGATCCGGCTAGCCCGGGAGATGAGCAGTTCTTC	CASSQDPASPGDEQFF
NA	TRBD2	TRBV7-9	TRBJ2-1	TGTGCCAGCAGCCCTTGGACTAGCGGGGGGCCTTACAATGAGCAGTTCTTC	CASSPWTSGGPYNEQFF
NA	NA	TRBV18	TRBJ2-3	TGTGCCAGCTCACCAGGGGGGGATACGCAGTATTTT	CASSPGGDTQYF
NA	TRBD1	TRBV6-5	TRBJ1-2	TGTGCCAGCAGTTACGGCGGGACAGAAAAAGGCTACACCTTC	CASSYGGTEKGYTF
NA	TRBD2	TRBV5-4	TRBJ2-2	TGTGCCAGCAGCTCCCTAGCGGGGAGTGACACCGGGGAGCTGTTTTTT	CASSSLAGSDTGELFF